Listed here is a single T cell receptor (beta chain). Germline V gene lookup returns CDR1 GTSNPN and CDR2 SVGIG (reference sequence). CDR3 length: 14 residues. With V trimmed by 8 bases and J by 2 bases, 8 bases remained unmatched. The entry originates in a study of early T cells in non-severe SARS-CoV-2 infection. TCRdb independently ran MiXCR on the 5' RACE reads; one entry per CDR3 protein. Of tens of thousands of distinct CDR3 sequences in the sample, 8.7% were seen once. This TCR came from an adult who was a healthcare worker with PCR-confirmed SARS-CoV-2 infection or an uninfected control (not recorded which). This specimen consisted of whole blood, obtained at baseline. This rearrangement joins TRBV30 to TRBJ2-3, with 9 bases matching TRBD2. CDR3 coding DNA: TGTGCCCGGGAGCGGGGGGACCACACAGATACGCAGTATTTT. Translating gives CARERGDHTDTQYF.